The text below deals with one T cell receptor (beta chain). This specimen comes from a study of OX40 agonist ivuxolimab in advanced cancers. The table came from immunoSEQ multiplex PCR; TCRdb's copy has only in-frame clones and leaves some out. Here the sample spans tens of thousands of clones, 86% being singletons. There are 15 residues in the CDR3. Germline assignment: CDR1 SGHVS and CDR2 FQNEAQ. Unmatched junction bases numbered 3, after V lost 5 bases and J lost 3 bases. The source is an adult with an advanced solid tumor such as melanoma, head and neck, liver or kidney cancer. V is TRBV7-8 and J is TRBJ2-1, with 11 bases matching TRBD2. Source: CD4+ or CD8+ T cells sorted from blood, taken in a trial of the OX40 agonist ivuxolimab. CDR3 coding DNA: TGTGCCAGCAGCCACCTAGCGGGAGGCTACAATGAGCAGTTCTTC. Protein sequence: CASSHLAGGYNEQFF.